This TCR beta chain appears in the sequencing data of a study of cytomegalovirus exposure and HLA in healthy donors. This CDR3 has 16 residues. With 3 bases removed from V and 8 bases from J, the gap between germline ends came to 19 bases. The PCR made use of 60 Vbeta and 13 Jbeta primers. This table comes from immunoSEQ multiplex PCR, and its TCRdb copy is limited to in-frame clones, with some not included. The repertoire includes under 200,000 clones, around 75% of them detected once, and 1.5% to 2% sits in the top ten. The receptor was derived from a woman younger than 45 in good health and CMV-seronegative. Sequenced sample: PBMCs. This chain uses TRBV23-1 with TRBJ1-4; no clear D gene. TRBV23-1 is an open reading frame whose function is uncertain. CDR3 region: CASSHSTSPGEEKLFF. CDR3 nucleotides: TGCGCCAGCAGTCACTCGACGTCTCCAGGCGAGGAAAAACTGTTTTTT.